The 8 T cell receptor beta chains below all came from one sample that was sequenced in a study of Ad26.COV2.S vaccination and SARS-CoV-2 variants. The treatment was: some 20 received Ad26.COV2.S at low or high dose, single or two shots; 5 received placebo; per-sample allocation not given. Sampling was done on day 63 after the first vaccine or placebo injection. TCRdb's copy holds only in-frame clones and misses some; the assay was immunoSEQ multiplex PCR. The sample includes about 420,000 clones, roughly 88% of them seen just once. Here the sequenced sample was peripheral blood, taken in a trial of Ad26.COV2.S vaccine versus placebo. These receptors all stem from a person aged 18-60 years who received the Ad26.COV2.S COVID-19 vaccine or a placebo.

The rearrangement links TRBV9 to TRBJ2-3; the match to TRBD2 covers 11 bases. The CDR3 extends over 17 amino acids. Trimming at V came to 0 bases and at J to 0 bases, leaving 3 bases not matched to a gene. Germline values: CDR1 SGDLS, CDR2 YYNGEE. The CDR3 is CASSVASGGTSTDTQYF. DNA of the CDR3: TGTGCCAGCAGCGTAGCTAGCGGGGGGACTAGCACAGATACGCAGTATTTT.

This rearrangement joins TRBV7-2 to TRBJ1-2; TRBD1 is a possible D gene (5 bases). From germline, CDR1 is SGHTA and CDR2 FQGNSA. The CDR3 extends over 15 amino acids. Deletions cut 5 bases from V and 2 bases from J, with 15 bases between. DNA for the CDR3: TGTGCCAGCAGCCCCCAGCCCCGGGGGAACTATGGCTACACCTTC. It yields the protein CASSPQPRGNYGYTF. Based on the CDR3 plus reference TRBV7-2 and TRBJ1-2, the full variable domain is GAGVSQSPSNKVTEKGKDVELRCDPISGHTALYWYRQSLGQGLEFLIYFQGNSAPDKSGLPSDRFSAERTGGSVSTLTIQRTQQEDSAVYLCASSPQPRGNYGYTFGSGTRLTVV.

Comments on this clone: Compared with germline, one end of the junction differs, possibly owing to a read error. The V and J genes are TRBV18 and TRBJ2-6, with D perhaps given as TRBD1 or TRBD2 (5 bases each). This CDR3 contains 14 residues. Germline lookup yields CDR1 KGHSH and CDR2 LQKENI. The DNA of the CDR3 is TGTGCCAGCTCACCACCGGGGGAAGAGCCGTTTATGGCTTTC. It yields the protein CASSPPGEEPFMAF.

CDR3 sequence (DNA): TGTGCCAGCAGCTTACAACAGAGCACAGATACGCAGTATTTT. Encoded protein: CASSLQQSTDTQYF. V gene TRBV7-2 combines with J gene TRBJ2-3; D not resolved. Trimming stripped 2 bases from V and 0 bases from J, with 6 bases between. The CDR3 totals 14 residues. CDR1 SGHTA and CDR2 FQGNSA come from the germline V gene.

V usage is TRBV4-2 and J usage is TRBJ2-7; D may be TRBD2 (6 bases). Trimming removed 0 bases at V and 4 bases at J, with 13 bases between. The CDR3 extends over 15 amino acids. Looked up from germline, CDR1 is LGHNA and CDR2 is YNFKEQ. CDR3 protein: CASSQEASELYEQYF. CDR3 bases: TGTGCCAGCAGCCAAGAGGCTAGCGAGCTGTACGAGCAGTACTTC.

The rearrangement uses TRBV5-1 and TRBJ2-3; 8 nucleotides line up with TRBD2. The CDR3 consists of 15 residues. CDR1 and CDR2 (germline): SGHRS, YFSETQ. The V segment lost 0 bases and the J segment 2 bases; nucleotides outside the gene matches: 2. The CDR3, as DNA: TGCGCCAGCAGCTTGGGTAGCGGGAACACAGATACGCAGTATTTT. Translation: CASSLGSGNTDTQYF.

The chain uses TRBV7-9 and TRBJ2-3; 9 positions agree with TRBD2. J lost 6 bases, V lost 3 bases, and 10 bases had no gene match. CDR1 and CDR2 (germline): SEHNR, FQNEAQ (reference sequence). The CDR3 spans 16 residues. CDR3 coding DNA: TGTGCCAGCAGCTTTCGGGGGGGACTAGCCCACGATACGCAGTATTTT. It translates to CASSFRGGLAHDTQYF. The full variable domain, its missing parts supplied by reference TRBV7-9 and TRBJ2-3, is DTGVSQNPRHKITKRGQNVTFRCDPISEHNRLYWYRQTLGQGPEFLTYFQNEAQLEKSRLLSDRFSAERPKGSFSTLEIQRTEQGDSAMYLCASSFRGGLAHDTQYFGPGTRLTVL.

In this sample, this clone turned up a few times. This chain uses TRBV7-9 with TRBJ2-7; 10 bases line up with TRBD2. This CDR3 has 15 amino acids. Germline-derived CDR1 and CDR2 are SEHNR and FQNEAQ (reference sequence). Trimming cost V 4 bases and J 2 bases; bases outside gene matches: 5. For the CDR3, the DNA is TGTGCCAGCAGCTATAGCGGGGGGCGTCCCTACGAGCAGTACTTC. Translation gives CASSYSGGRPYEQYF.